This T cell receptor (beta chain) originates from a study of cytotoxic CD8 clonotypes in ibrutinib-treated CLL. Comment on this clone: The antigen is not known.

Around 2 micrograms of genomic DNA (from cryopreserved PBMCs) were used for TCR beta libraries. Profiling relied on immunoSEQ multiplex PCR, and the TCRdb table lists in-frame clones only, not all of them. The table records about 69,000 clones, around 82% of them present only once. Study observations and caveats: Clonality was higher at baseline than in age-matched healthy donors and tracked circulating CD8+ T-cell counts. Samples were collected at differing times from sustained-remission and progressing patients. Before falling back toward baseline at progression, clonality had risen at the time of ibrutinib response.

The CDR3 length is 14 residues. Germline CDR1 and CDR2: GTSNPN and SVGIG (reference sequence). Trimming cost V 0 bases and J 0 bases, with 8 bases left between them. V is TRBV30 and J is TRBJ1-1; no reliable D call. The sample in question was PBMCs, obtained at disease progression, from a patient treated with ibrutinib. This TCR was recovered from a human donor with chronic lymphocytic leukemia. The CDR3 loop reads CAWSVDLMNTEAFF. In DNA form, the CDR3 reads TGTGCCTGGAGTGTTGATTTAATGAACACTGAAGCTTTCTTT.